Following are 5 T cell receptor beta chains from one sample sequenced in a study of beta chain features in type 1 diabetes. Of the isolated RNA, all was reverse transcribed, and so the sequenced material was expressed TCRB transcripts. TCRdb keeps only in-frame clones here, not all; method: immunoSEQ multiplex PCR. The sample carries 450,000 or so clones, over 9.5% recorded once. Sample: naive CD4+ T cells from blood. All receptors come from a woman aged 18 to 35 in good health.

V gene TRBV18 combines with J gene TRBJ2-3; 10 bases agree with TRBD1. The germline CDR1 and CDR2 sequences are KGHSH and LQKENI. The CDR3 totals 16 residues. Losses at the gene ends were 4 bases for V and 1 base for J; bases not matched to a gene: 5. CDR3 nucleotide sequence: TGTGCCAGCTCACACTCCGGGACAGGGGGCACAGATACGCAGTATTTT. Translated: CASSHSGTGGTDTQYF.

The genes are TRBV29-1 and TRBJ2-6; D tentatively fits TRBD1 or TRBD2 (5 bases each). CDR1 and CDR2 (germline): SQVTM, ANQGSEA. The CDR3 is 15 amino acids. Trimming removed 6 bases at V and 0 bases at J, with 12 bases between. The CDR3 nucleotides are TGCAGCGTCGGGGCCTACGACTCTGGGGCCAACGTCCTGACTTTC. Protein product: CSVGAYDSGANVLTF.

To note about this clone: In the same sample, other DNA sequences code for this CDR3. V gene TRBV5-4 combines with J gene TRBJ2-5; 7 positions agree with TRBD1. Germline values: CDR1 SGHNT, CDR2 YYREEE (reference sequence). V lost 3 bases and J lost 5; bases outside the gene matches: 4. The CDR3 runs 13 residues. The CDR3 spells CASSSTGSETQYF. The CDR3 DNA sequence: TGTGCCAGCAGCTCGACAGGGTCGGAGACCCAGTACTTC.

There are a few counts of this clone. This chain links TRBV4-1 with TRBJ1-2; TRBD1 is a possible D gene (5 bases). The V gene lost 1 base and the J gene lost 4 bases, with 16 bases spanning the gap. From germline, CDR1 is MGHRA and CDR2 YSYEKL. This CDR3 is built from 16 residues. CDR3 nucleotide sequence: TGCGCCAGCAGCCAAGGGCGGGCGCGTGGGGCCTATGGCTACACCTTC. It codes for CASSQGRARGAYGYTF.

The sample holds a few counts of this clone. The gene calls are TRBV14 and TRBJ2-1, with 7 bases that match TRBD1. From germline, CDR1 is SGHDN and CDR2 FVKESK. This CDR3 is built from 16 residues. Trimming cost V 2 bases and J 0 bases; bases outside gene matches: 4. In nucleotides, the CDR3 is TGTGCCAGCAGCCAAACGACAGGGAGCTCCTACAATGAGCAGTTCTTC. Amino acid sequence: CASSQTTGSSYNEQFF.